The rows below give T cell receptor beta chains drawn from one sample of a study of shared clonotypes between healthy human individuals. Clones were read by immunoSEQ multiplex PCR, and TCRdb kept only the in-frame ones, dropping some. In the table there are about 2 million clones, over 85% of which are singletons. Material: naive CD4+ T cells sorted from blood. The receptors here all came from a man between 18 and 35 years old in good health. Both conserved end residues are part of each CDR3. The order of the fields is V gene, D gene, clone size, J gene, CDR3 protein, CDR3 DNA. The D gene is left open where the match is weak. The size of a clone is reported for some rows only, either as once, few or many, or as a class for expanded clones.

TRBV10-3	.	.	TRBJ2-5	CAISDSGVETQYF	TGTGCCATCAGTGATTCCGGTGTGGAGACCCAGTACTTC
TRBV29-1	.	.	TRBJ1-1	CSVEIGRYGGAFF	TGCAGCGTTGAAATTGGGAGGTACGGCGGAGCTTTCTTT
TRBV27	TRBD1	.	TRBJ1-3	CARGSGGHSGNTIYF	TGTGCCAGGGGATCAGGGGGCCACTCTGGAAACACCATATATTTT
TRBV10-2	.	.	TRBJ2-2	CASSATGGELFF	TGCGCCAGCAGTGCTACTGGTGGGGAGCTGTTTTTT
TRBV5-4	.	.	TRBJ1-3	CASSLEPTGNSGNTIYF	TGTGCCAGCAGCTTGGAACCAACAGGCAACTCTGGAAACACCATATATTTT
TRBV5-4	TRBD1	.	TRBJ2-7	CASSLGGQGSYEQYF	TGTGCCAGCAGCTTGGGGGGACAGGGGTCCTACGAGCAGTACTTC
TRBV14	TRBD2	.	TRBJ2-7	CASSQGRWLAGAYEQYF	TGTGCCAGCAGCCAAGGAAGATGGCTAGCGGGGGCCTACGAGCAGTACTTC
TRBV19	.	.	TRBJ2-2	CASTLAGELFF	TGTGCCAGTACTTTGGCCGGGGAGCTGTTTTTT
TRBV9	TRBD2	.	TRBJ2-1	CASSSSSGLYNEQFF	TGTGCCAGCAGCTCCTCTAGCGGATTATACAATGAGCAGTTCTTC
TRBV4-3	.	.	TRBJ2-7	CASSPGPGVSYEQYF	TGCGCCAGCAGCCCGGGCCCCGGGGTGTCCTACGAGCAGTACTTC
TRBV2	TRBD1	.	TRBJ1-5	CASRPGTGQHQPQHF	TGTGCCAGCAGGCCCGGGACAGGGCAACACCAGCCCCAGCATTTT
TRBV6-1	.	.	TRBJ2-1	CASSDNGNYYNEQFF	TGTGCCAGCAGTGACAATGGGAATTACTACAATGAGCAGTTCTTC
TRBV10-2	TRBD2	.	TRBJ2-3	CASRLAGDLETQYF	TGCGCCAGCAGGCTAGCGGGAGATCTGGAGACGCAGTATTTT
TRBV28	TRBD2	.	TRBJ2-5	CASSSSQAGGQETQYF	TGTGCCAGCAGTTCTTCCCAAGCGGGGGGCCAAGAGACCCAGTACTTC
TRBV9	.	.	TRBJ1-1	CASSVGPLGNTEAFF	TGTGCCAGCAGCGTAGGACCTCTCGGGAACACTGAAGCTTTCTTT
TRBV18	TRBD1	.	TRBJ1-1	CASSPQGQGSTEAFF	TGTGCCAGCTCACCACAGGGACAGGGGAGCACTGAAGCTTTCTTT
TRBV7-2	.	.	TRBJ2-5	CASSSLRETQYF	TGTGCCAGCAGCTCGCTACGGGAGACCCAGTACTTC
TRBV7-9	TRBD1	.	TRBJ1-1	CASSHRTGGMNTEAFF	TGTGCCAGCAGCCACCGGACAGGGGGCATGAACACTGAAGCTTTCTTT
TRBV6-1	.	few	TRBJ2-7	CASSTGPISYEQYF	TGTGCCAGCTCGACAGGACCAATCTCCTACGAGCAGTACTTC
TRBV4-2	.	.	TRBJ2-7	CASSQDNAREQYF	TGTGCCAGCAGCCAAGATAATGCGCGAGAGCAGTACTTC
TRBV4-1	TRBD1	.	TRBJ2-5	CASSQQGQITETQYF	TGCGCCAGCAGCCAGCAGGGACAGATAACCGAGACCCAGTACTTC
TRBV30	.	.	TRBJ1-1	CAWSVVGSNTEAFF	TGTGCCTGGAGTGTCGTCGGCTCGAACACTGAAGCTTTCTTT
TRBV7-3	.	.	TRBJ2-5	CASSLTIQETQYF	TGTGCCAGCAGCTTAACAATCCAAGAGACCCAGTACTTC
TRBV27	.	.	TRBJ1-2	CASSSPGGSNYGYTF	TGTGCCAGCAGTTCCCCCGGGGGATCTAACTATGGCTACACCTTC
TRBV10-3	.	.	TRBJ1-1	CAISESLIDTEAFF	TGTGCCATCAGTGAGTCTCTTATTGACACTGAAGCTTTCTTT
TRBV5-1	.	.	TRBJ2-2	CASSLRDRPYTGELFF	TGCGCCAGCAGCTTGCGCGACAGGCCGTACACCGGGGAGCTGTTTTTT
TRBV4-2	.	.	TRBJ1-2	CASSPLGGYGYTF	TGTGCCAGCAGCCCCCTCGGGGGCTATGGCTACACCTTC
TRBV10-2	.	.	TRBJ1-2	CASKSANYGYTF	TGCGCCAGCAAGTCAGCTAACTATGGCTACACCTTC
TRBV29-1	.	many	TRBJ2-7	CSVVEPGEQYF	TGCAGCGTTGTAGAGCCTGGCGAGCAGTACTTC
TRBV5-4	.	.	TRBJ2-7	CASSFFDRSYEQYF	TGTGCCAGCAGCTTCTTCGACAGGTCCTACGAGCAGTACTTC
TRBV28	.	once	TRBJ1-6	CASSTSTVLSSPLHF	.
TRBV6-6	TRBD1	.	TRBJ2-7	CASSYSSQGADEQYF	TGTGCCAGCAGTTACTCATCGCAGGGGGCAGATGAGCAGTACTTC
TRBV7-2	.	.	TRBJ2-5	CASKRGQGSSETQYF	TGTGCCAGCAAACGTGGGCAGGGGTCATCAGAGACCCAGTACTTC
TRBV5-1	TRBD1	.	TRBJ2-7	CASSPGGQASYEQYF	TGCGCCAGCAGTCCAGGGGGACAGGCCTCCTACGAGCAGTACTTC
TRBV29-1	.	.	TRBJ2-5	CSVVRSLETQYF	TGCAGCGTTGTTAGGTCTCTCGAGACCCAGTACTTC
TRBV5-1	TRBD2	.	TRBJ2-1	CASTDMIAGAYNEQFF	TGCGCCAGCACCGATATGATAGCGGGAGCGTACAATGAGCAGTTCTTC
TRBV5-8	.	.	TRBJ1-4	CASSFRTTGGEKLFF	TGTGCCAGCAGCTTTAGGACAACCGGTGGCGAAAAACTGTTTTTT
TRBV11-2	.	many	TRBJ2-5	CASSLDRGRETQYF	TGTGCCAGCAGCTTAGACAGGGGCCGGGAGACCCAGTACTTC
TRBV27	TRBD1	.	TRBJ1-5	CASSSPDRGLLSNQPQHF	TGTGCCAGCAGTTCTCCCGACAGGGGGCTTTTGAGCAATCAGCCCCAGCATTTT
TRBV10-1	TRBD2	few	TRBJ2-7	CASSDRREGFEQYF	TGCGCCAGCAGTGATCGGCGGGAGGGCTTCGAGCAGTACTTC
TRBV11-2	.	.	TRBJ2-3	CASSLGSSGYTDTQYF	TGTGCCAGCAGCTTAGGGTCCAGCGGGTACACAGATACGCAGTATTTT
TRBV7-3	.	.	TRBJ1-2	CASSPGFNYGYTF	TGTGCCAGCAGCCCGGGTTTTAACTATGGCTACACCTTC
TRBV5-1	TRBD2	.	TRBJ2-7	CASSPATSATAGGQYF	TGCGCCAGCAGCCCGGCGACTAGCGCGACGGCCGGAGGGCAGTACTTC
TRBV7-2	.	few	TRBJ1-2	CASSLGGGRYGYTF	TGTGCCAGCAGCTTAGGTGGAGGGAGGTATGGCTACACCTTC
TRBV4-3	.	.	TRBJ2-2	CASSRRTAPGAGELFF	TGCGCCAGCAGCCGTAGGACTGCACCGGGGGCCGGGGAGCTGTTTTTT
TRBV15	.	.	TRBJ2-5	CATSYGSSSQETQYF	TGTGCCACCAGCTACGGGAGCTCTAGCCAAGAGACCCAGTACTTC
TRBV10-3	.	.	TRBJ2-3	CAISESSGSDTQYF	TGTGCCATCAGTGAGTCGAGTGGTTCAGATACGCAGTATTTT
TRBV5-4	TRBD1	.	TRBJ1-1	CASSLAVYRGDTEAFF	TGTGCCAGCAGCTTGGCCGTCTACAGGGGAGACACTGAAGCTTTCTTT
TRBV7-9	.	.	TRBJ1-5	CASSKGQSNQPQHF	TGTGCCAGCAGCAAAGGACAGAGCAATCAGCCCCAGCATTTT
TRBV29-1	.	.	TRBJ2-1	CSVQSAGEQFF	TGCAGCGTTCAAAGCGCAGGCGAGCAGTTCTTC
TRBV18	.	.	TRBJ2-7	CASSPSLGEQYF	TGTGCCAGCTCACCTTCCTTGGGGGAGCAGTACTTC
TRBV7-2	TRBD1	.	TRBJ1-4	CASSLTQDRASRLFF	TGTGCCAGCAGCTTAACCCAGGACAGGGCGTCTCGCCTGTTTTTT
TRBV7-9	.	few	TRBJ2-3	CASSPGTDTQYF	TGTGCCAGCAGCCCGGGCACAGATACGCAGTATTTT
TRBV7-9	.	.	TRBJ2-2	CASSLGGGRNTGELFF	TGTGCCAGCAGCTTAGGTGGAGGGAGGAACACCGGGGAGCTGTTTTTT
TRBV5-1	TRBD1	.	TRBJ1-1	CASSPQGITEAFF	TGCGCCAGCAGCCCACAGGGGATCACTGAAGCTTTCTTT
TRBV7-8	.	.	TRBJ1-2	CASSLDLGDYGYTF	TGTGCCAGCAGCTTAGATCTGGGGGACTATGGCTACACCTTC